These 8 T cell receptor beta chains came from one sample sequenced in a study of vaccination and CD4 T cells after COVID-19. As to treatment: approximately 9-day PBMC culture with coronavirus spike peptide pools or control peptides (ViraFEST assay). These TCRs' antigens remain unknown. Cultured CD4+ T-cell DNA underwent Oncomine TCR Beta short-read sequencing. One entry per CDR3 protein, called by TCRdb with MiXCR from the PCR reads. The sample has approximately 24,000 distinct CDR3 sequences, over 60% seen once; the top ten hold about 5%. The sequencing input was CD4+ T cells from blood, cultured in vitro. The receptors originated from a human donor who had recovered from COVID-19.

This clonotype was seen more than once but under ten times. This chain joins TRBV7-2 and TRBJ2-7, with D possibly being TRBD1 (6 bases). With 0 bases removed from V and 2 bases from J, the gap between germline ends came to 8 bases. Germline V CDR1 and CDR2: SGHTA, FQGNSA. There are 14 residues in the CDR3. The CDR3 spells CASSLAQGTYEQYF. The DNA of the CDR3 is TGTGCCAGCAGCTTAGCACAGGGTACCTACGAGCAGTACTTC.

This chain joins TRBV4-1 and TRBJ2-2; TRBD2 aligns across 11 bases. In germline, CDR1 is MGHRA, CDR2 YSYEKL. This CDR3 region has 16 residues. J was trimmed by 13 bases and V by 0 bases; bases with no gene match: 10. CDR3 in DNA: TGCGCCAGCAGCCAAGATGGGACTAGCGGACTAGTGGCGCTGTTTTTT. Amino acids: CASSQDGTSGLVALFF.

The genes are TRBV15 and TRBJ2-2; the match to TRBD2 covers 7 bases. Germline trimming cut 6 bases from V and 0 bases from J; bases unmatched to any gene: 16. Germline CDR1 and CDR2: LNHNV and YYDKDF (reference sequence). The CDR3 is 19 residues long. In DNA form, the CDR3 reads TGTGCCACCAGGGGATCAGGGTTTTGGGCGGGAGCGAACACCGGGGAGCTGTTTTTT. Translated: CATRGSGFWAGANTGELFF. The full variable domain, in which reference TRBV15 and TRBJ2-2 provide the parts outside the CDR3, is DAMVIQNPRYQVTQFGKPVTLSCSQTLNHNVMYWYQQKSSQAPKLLFHYYDKDFNNEADTPDNFQSRRPNTSFCFLDIRSPGLGDTAMYLCATRGSGFWAGANTGELFFGEGSRLTVL.

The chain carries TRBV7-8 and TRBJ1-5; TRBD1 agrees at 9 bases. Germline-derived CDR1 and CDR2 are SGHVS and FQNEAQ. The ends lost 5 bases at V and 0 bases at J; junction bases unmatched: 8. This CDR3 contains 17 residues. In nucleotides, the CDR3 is TGTGCCAGCAGCCGGGGACAGGGAGGGGGTAGCAATCAGCCCCAGCATTTT. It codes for CASSRGQGGGSNQPQHF.

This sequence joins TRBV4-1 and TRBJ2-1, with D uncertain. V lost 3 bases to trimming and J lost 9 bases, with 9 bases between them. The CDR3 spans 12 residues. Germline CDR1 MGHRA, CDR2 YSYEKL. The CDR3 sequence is CASSQAPGEQFF. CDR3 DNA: TGCGCCAGCAGCCAGGCACCGGGTGAGCAGTTCTTC.

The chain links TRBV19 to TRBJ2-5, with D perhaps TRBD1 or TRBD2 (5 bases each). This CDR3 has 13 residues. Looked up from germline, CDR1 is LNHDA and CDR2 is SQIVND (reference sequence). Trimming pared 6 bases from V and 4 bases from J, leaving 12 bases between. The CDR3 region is CASSPERGETQYF. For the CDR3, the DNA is TGTGCCAGTAGCCCTGAGAGGGGAGAGACCCAGTACTTC.

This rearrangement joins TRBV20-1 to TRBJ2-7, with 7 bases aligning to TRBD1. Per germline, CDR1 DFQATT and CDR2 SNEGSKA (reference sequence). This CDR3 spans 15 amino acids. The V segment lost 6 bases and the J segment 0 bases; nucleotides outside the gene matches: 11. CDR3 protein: CSARRTGQSSYEQYF. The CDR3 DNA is TGCAGTGCCCGACGGACAGGCCAGAGCTCCTACGAGCAGTACTTC.

In nucleotides, the CDR3 is TGCAGTGCTAGAGATTTGGTGTTTGGGACAACCACCACAGATACGCAGTATTTT. Its translation: CSARDLVFGTTTTDTQYF. The chain employs TRBV20-1 and TRBJ2-3, with D possibly matching TRBD1 (6 bases). The V end lost 0 bases, the J end lost 2 bases, and 21 bases lay between the germline ends. There are 18 residues in the CDR3. The germline V gene encodes CDR1 DFQATT and CDR2 SNEGSKA (reference sequence).